This T cell receptor (beta chain) derives from a study of CD8+CD57+ T cells in acquired aplastic anemia. TCR beta VDJ combinations and CDR3 sequences were profiled from genomic DNA. TCRdb re-called the reads through MiXCR, storing one row per CDR3 protein. Among fewer than 85,000 distinct CDR3 sequences, under 80% were seen once, and the ten largest hold roughly 80%. Unmatched junction bases numbered 6, after V lost 2 bases and J lost 2 bases. The CDR3 sequence is 15 residues long. Germline assignment: CDR1 SGHVS and CDR2 FQNEAQ. The patients chosen for sequencing had shown expansion of CD8+CD57+ cells (detected by flow cytometry). This clonotype has a handful of counts.

The source is a human donor with aplastic anemia. Material: sorted CD4+, CD8+, or CD8+CD57+ T cells (not recorded which) from PBMCs. The chain joins TRBV7-8 to TRBJ2-7; TRBD1 matches 7 bases. CDR3 sequence (DNA): TGTGCCAGCAGCTTACTGGGACAGCGCCCCTACGAGCAGTACTTC. Its protein is CASSLLGQRPYEQYF.